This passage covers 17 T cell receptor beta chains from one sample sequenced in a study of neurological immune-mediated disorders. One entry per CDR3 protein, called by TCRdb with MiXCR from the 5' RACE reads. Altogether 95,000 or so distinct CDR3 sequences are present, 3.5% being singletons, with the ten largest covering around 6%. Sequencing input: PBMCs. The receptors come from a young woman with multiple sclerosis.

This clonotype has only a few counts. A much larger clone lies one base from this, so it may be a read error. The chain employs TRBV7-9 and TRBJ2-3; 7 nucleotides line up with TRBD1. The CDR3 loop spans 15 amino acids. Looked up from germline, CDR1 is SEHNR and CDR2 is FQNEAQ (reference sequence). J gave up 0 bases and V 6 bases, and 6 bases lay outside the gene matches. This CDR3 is CASSAKGGSTDTQYF. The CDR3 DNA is TGTGCCAGCAGTGCCAAAGGGGGCAGCACAGATACGCAGTATTTT.

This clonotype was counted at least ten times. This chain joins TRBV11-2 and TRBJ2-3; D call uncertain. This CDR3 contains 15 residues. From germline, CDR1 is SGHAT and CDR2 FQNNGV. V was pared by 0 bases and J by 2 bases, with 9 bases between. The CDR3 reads CASSLDLDHTDTQYF. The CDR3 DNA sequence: TGTGCCAGCAGCTTAGATTTAGACCACACAGATACGCAGTATTTT. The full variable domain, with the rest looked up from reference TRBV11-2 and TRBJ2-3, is EAGVAQSPRYKIIEKRQSVAFWCNPISGHATLYWYQQILGQGPKLLIQFQNNGVVDDSQLPKDRFSAERLKGVDSTLKIQPAKLEDSAVYLCASSLDLDHTDTQYFGPGTRLTVL.

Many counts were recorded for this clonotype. Here the CDR3 reads CASSPRRGLGETQYF. The CDR3 DNA reads as TGCGCCAGCAGCCCCCGCCGGGGGCTCGGTGAGACCCAGTACTTC. The chain recombines TRBV5-1 with TRBJ2-5; D tentatively reads TRBD1 or TRBD2 (6 bases each). The CDR3 is made up of 15 amino acids. CDR1 is SGHRS and CDR2 is YFSETQ in the germline V gene. Trimming pared 4 bases from V and 5 bases from J, leaving 18 bases between.

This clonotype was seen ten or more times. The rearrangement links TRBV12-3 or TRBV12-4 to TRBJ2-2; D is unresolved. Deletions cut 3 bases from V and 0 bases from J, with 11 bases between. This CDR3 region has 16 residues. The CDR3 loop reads CASSLLRTANTGELFF. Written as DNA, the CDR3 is TGTGCCAGCAGTTTGCTTCGGACGGCGAACACCGGGGAGCTGTTTTTT.

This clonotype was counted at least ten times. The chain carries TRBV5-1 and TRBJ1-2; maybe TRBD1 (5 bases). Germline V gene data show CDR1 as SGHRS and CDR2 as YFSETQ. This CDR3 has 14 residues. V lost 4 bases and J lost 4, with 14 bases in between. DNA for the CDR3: TGCGCCAGCAGCGGAGGGTCAGGGCTCTATGGCTACACCTTC. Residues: CASSGGSGLYGYTF.

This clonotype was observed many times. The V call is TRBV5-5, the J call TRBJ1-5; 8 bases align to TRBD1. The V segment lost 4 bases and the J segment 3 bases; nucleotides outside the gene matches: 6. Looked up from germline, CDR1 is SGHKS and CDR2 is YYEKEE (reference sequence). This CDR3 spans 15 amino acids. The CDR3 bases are TGTGCCAGCAGCGCCGGGACAGGCGACAATCAGCCCCAGCATTTT. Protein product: CASSAGTGDNQPQHF.

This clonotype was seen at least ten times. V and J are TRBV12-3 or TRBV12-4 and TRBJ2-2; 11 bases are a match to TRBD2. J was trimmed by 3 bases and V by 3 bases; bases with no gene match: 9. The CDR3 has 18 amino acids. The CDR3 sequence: CASSFPPGGLADTGELFF. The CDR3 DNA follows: TGTGCCAGCAGTTTCCCCCCGGGGGGACTAGCGGACACCGGGGAGCTGTTTTTT.

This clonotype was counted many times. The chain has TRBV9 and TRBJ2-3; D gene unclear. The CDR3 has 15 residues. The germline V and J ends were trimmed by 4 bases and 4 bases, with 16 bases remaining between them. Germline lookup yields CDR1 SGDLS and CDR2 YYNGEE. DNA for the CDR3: TGTGCCAGCAGCCCCCGCGCTGGTTCCGCAGATACGCAGTATTTT. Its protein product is CASSPRAGSADTQYF.

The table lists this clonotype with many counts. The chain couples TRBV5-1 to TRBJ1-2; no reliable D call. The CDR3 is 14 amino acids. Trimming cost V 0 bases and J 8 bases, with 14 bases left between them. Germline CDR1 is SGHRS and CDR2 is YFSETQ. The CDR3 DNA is TGCGCCAGCAGCTTGGCCGACTACTTAGAGGGCTACACCTTC. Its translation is CASSLADYLEGYTF. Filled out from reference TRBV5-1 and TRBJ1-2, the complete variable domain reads KAGVTQTPRYLIKTRGQQVTLSCSPISGHRSVSWYQQTPGQGLQFLFEYFSETQRNKGNFPGRFSGRQFSNSRSEMNVSTLELGDSALYLCASSLADYLEGYTFGSGTRLTVV.

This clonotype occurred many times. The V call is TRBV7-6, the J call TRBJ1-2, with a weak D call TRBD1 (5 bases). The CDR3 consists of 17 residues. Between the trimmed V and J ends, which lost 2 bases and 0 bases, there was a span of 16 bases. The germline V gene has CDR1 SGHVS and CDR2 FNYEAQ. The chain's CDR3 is CASSLSFRGPPNYGYTF. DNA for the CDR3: TGTGCCAGCAGCTTAAGTTTTCGGGGCCCCCCTAACTATGGCTACACCTTC.

The CDR3 DNA sequence: TGTGCCAGCAGCCAAGAAGGGGTCAAGTTGAATGAGCAGTTCTTC. Translating it yields CASSQEGVKLNEQFF. The chain is built from TRBV4-2 and TRBJ2-1; a weak D match, TRBD1 (5 bases). This CDR3 has 15 amino acids. Germline assignment: CDR1 LGHNA and CDR2 YNFKEQ. Trimming took off 0 bases at V and 7 bases at J, with 13 bases between the two ends.

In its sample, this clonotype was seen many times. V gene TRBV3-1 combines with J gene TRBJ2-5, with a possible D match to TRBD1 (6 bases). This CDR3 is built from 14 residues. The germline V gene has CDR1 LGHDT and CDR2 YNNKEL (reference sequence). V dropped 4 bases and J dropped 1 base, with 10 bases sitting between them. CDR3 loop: CASSRGQIQETQYF. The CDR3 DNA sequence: TGTGCCAGCAGCCGTGGACAGATCCAAGAGACCCAGTACTTC.

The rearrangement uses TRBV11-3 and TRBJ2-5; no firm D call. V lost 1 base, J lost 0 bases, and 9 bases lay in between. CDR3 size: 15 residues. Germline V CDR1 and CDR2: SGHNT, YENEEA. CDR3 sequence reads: CASSLGSEYQETQYF. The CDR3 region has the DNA TGTGCCAGCAGCTTAGGGTCCGAGTACCAAGAGACCCAGTACTTC.

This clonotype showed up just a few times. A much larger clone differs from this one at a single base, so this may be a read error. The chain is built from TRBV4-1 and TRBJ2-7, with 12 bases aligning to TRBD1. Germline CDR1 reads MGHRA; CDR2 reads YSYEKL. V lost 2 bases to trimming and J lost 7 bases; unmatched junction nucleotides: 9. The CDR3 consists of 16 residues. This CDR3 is CASSQKSGTGGEEQYF. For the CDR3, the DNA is TGCGCCAGCAGCCAAAAATCCGGGACAGGGGGCGAAGAGCAGTACTTC.

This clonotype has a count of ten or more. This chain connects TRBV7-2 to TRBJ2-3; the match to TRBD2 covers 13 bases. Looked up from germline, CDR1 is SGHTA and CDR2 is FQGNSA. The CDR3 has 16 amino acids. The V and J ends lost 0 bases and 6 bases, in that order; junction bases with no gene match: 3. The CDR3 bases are TGTGCCAGCAGCTTAGCGGTGACTAGCGGGGGGGATACGCAGTATTTT. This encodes CASSLAVTSGGDTQYF.

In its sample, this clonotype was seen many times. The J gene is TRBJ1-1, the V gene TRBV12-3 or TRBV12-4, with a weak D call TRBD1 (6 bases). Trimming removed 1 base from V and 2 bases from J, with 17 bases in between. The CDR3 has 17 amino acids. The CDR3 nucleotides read TGTGCCAGCAGTTTAGTCGATGTCGCAGGGGTAAACACTGAAGCTTTCTTT. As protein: CASSLVDVAGVNTEAFF.

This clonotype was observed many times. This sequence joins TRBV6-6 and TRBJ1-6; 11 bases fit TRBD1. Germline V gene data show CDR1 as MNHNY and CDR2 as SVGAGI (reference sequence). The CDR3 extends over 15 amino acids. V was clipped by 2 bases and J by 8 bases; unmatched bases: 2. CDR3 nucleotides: TGTGCCAGCAGTTACGCGGGACAGGGGGATTCACCCCTCCACTTT. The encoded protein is CASSYAGQGDSPLHF.